A single sample gave rise to the 2 T cell receptor beta chains below, sequenced in a study of T-cell memory formation after mild COVID-19. Each CDR3 protein is one row after TCRdb ran MiXCR on the 5' RACE reads. The sample consists of about 350,000 distinct CDR3 sequences, roughly an eighth of them appearing once. What was sequenced was PBMCs or a T cell subset sorted from them (not recorded which). The source of these receptors is a man between 18 and 35 years old who had mild COVID-19 (a few samples of this study predate the infection). Cell type and time point are not known.

This clonotype was seen ten or more times. The gene calls are TRBV7-9 and TRBJ2-1; 8 bases map to TRBD2. Germline V gives CDR1 SEHNR, CDR2 FQNEAQ (reference sequence). V lost 5 bases to trimming and J lost 4 bases; unmatched junction nucleotides: 13. The CDR3 is 17 amino acids. The CDR3 protein is CASSPREGENTYNEQFF. CDR3 bases: TGTGCCAGCAGCCCCCGGGAGGGGGAGAACACATACAATGAGCAGTTCTTC.

V gene TRBV28 combines with J gene TRBJ1-5, with 8 nucleotides matching TRBD1. The germline V gene has CDR1 MDHEN and CDR2 SYDVKM. The CDR3 is made up of 14 amino acids. Unmatched junction bases numbered 3, after V lost 4 bases and J lost 4 bases. CDR3 residues: CASSWTGLNQPQHF. CDR3 in DNA: TGTGCCAGCAGTTGGACAGGGTTGAATCAGCCCCAGCATTTT.